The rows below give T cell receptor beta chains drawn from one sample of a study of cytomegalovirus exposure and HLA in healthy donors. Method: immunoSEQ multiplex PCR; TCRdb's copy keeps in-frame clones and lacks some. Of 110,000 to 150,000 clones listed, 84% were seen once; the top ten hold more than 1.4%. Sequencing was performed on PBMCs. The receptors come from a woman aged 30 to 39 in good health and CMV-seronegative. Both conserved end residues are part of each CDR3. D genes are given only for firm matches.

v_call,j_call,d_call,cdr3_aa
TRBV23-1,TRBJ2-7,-,CASSQSFFGPTYEQYF
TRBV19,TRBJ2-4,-,CASSITGQGNIQYF
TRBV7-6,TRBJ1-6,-,CASSGGWRDNSPLHF
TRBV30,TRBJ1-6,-,CAWGKNRDSPLHF
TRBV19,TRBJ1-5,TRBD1,CASKDRGGQPQHF
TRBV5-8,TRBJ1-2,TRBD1,CASSGTAYGYTF
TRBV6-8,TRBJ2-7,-,CASTPRQKAPDHYEQYF
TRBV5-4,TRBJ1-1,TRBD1,CASSLDRGRTEAFF
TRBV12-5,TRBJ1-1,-,CASGLVLGRGTEAFF
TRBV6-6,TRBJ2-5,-,CASSQIQETQYF
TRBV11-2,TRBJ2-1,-,CASSWTTSFSEQFF
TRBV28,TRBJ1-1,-,CASSSPAVLGEAFF
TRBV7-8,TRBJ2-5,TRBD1,CASSPPGTGQETQYF
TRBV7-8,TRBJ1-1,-,CASSLLLGGTEAFF
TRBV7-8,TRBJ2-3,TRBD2,CASSLARPRGGITDTQYF
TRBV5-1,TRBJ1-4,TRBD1,CASSFTGAPNEKLFF
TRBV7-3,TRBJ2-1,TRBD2,CASSSKGSGGSYNEQFF
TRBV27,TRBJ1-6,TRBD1,CASSPGQGVVRSYNSPLHF
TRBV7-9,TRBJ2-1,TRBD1,CASSSPGTGYNEQFF
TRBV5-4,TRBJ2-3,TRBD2,CASSGVAGGGDTQYF
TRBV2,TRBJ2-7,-,CASSPAGSSYEQYF
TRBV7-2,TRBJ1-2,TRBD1,CASSLKDGTGGYGYTF
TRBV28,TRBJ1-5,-,CASSFGLGGRQPQHF
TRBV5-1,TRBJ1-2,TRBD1,CASSLGQGARGYTF
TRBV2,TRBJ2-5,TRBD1,CASSWDSSETQYF
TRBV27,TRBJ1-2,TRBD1,CASSWARGVGYTF
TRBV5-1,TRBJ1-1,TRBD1,CASSFIPGQGVLNTEAFF
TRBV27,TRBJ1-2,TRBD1,CASRTGNYGYTF
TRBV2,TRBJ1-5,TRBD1,CASGTASNQPQHF
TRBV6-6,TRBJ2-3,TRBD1,CASSYRDRVTDTQYF
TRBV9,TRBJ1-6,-,CASSVDSDSPLHF
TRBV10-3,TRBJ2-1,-,CAISGRGTSDNEQFF
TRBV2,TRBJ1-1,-,CASSIRARTSEAFF
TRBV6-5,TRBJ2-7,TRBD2,CASSYSSGGAYEQYF
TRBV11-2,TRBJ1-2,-,CASSLQVSRGYTF
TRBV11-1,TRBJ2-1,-,CASSLFQGIIQFF
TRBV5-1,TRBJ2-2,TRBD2,CASSWTSNTGELFF
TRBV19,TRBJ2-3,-,CASSIKGTTTRRDTQYF
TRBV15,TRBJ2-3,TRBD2,CATSTAGGPTDTQYF
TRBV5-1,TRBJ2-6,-,CASSLVTGANVLTF
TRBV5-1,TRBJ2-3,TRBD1,CASSLASGTGQDTQYF
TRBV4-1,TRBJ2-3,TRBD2,CASSQDPPPSGARDTQYF
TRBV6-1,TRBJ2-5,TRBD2,CASSDRRGGGAGETQYF
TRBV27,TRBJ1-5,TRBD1,CASSSQGASNQPQHF
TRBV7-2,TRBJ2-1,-,CASSLDSGSYNEQFF
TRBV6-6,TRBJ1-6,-,CASTTEMNSPLHF
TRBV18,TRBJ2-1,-,CASSPPLPVNEQFF